One and the same sample provided the 27 T cell receptor beta chains below, sequenced in a study of cytomegalovirus exposure and HLA in healthy donors. PCR primers comprised 60 Vbeta and 13 Jbeta primers. Method: immunoSEQ multiplex PCR; TCRdb's copy keeps in-frame clones and lacks some. The repertoire consists of 130,000 to 150,000 clones, with about three quarters occurring once and the leading ten covering over 1%. Sequenced: PBMCs. Receptor source: a woman aged 40 to 50 in good health and CMV-seronegative.

CDR3 in amino acids: CASRLSPGTGSTETLHF. In DNA, the CDR3 is TGCGCCAGCAGGCTTAGTCCCGGGACAGGGTCGACGGAGACCCTCCACTTT. This chain connects TRBV4-1 to TRBJ1-6; 9 bases match TRBD1. Trimming cost V 6 bases and J 14 bases; bases outside gene matches: 20. This CDR3 contains 17 residues. CDR1 is MGHRA and CDR2 is YSYEKL in the germline V gene.

This clone occurred once. The chain carries TRBV9 and TRBJ2-3; perhaps TRBD1 as D (6 bases). CDR1 is SGDLS, CDR2 YYNGEE, per germline. V lost 0 bases to trimming and J lost 0 bases, with 11 bases between them. This CDR3 is built from 16 residues. DNA of the CDR3: TGTGCCAGCAGCGTAGCCGGACAGTCAAGCACAGATACGCAGTATTTT. It is translated as CASSVAGQSSTDTQYF.

The chain couples TRBV2 to TRBJ2-4, with D possibly being TRBD1 (6 bases). In germline, CDR1 is SNHLY, CDR2 FYNNEI. The CDR3 contains 16 residues. V lost 1 base and J 0 bases, leaving 10 bases between the germline ends. The chain's CDR3 is CASSEEGELAKNIQYF. The DNA of the CDR3 is TGTGCCAGCAGTGAAGAGGGGGAGCTAGCCAAAAACATTCAGTACTTC.

On this clone itself: A read error may produce the germline difference seen at one junction end. The chain uses TRBV4-2 and TRBJ2-6, with D perhaps matching TRBD1 (5 bases). Germline loops: CDR1 LGHNA, CDR2 YNFKEQ. The CDR3 has 19 residues. The CDR3 is CASSQDTSTFISGANVLTF. The DNA for the CDR3 is TGTGCCAGCAGCCAAGACACTTCGACGTTCATCTCTGGGGCCAATGTCCTGACTTTC.

V and J are TRBV4-1 and TRBJ2-7; 10 bases fit TRBD1. V lost 2 bases, J lost 3 bases, and 4 bases stayed unmatched. Germline V gives CDR1 MGHRA, CDR2 YSYEKL. The length of the CDR3 is 15 residues. Here the CDR3 reads CASSQPGTGVYEQYF. For the CDR3, the DNA is TGCGCCAGCAGCCAACCCGGGACAGGGGTCTACGAGCAGTACTTC.

This sequence joins TRBV29-1 and TRBJ2-1, with D possibly TRBD1 on 6 matching bases. V dropped 4 bases and J dropped 3 bases, with 10 bases sitting between them. The length of the CDR3 is 13 residues. The germline gives CDR1 SQVTM, CDR2 ANQGSEA. The CDR3 is CSVGQVLYNEQFF. CDR3 DNA sequence: TGCAGCGTTGGACAGGTACTCTACAATGAGCAGTTCTTC.

The V call is TRBV7-9, the J call TRBJ2-6; 7 positions match TRBD1. V was pared by 2 bases and J by 1 base, with 8 bases of the junction left unmatched. Germline lookup yields CDR1 SEHNR and CDR2 FQNEAQ (reference sequence). The CDR3 totals 18 residues. This chain's CDR3 is CASSLRGRDSSGANVLTF. Here the CDR3 DNA reads TGTGCCAGCAGCTTAAGGGGGCGAGATAGTTCTGGGGCCAACGTCCTGACTTTC.

The chain is built from TRBV2 and TRBJ2-5; D is ambiguous. Germline V gives CDR1 SNHLY, CDR2 FYNNEI. The CDR3 extends over 11 amino acids. With 4 bases removed from V and 6 bases from J, the gap between germline ends came to 6 bases. CDR3 in DNA: TGTGCCAGCAGTGGTGTAAAGACCCAGTACTTC. It encodes CASSGVKTQYF.

The CDR3 sequence: CASSQGGGRGGSGELFF. DNA of the CDR3: TGCGCCAGCAGCCAAGGGGGTGGGCGGGGGGGCTCCGGGGAGCTGTTTTTT. V gene TRBV4-1 combines with J gene TRBJ2-2; 9 bases are a match to TRBD2. CDR1 MGHRA and CDR2 YSYEKL come from the germline V gene. V lost 1 base and J lost 6; bases outside the gene matches: 9. The length of the CDR3 is 17 residues.

This chain uses TRBV6-5 with TRBJ2-5, with TRBD1 matching 8 bases. In germline, CDR1 is MNHEY, CDR2 SVGAGI. Trimming removed 0 bases from V and 3 bases from J; junction bases left unmatched: 6. This CDR3 has 16 amino acids. CDR3 in DNA: TGTGCCAGCAGTTACTCACTCCAGGGGGCAAAAGAGACCCAGTACTTC. Translation gives CASSYSLQGAKETQYF.

V and J are TRBV5-4 and TRBJ2-5; D is unresolved. Trimming took 4 bases from V and 4 from J, leaving 11 bases between them. Germline V CDR1 and CDR2: SGHNT, YYREEE (reference sequence). The CDR3 length is 13 residues. DNA of the CDR3: TGTGCCAGCAGCGAGCAGGTAGTAGAGACCCAGTACTTC. Translating it yields CASSEQVVETQYF. Using reference TRBV5-4 and TRBJ2-5 for the parts outside the CDR3, the full variable domain is ETGVTQSPTHLIKTRGQQVTLRCSSQSGHNTVSWYQQALGQGPQFIFQYYREEENGRGNFPPRFSGLQFPNYSSELNVNALELDDSALYLCASSEQVVETQYFGPGTRLLVL.

J is TRBJ2-7 and V is TRBV19; 7 bases are shared with TRBD1. The J segment lost 0 bases and the V segment lost 3 bases, leaving 5 bases of the junction unmatched. The CDR3 extends over 15 amino acids. Germline loops: CDR1 LNHDA, CDR2 SQIVND (reference sequence). In nucleotides, the CDR3 is TGTGCCAGTAGTATTAGTGGGACAGTCTCCTACGAGCAGTACTTC. It yields the protein CASSISGTVSYEQYF.

The V gene is TRBV11-3, the J gene TRBJ1-1, with a weak D call TRBD1 (5 bases). Deletions cut 5 bases from V and 8 bases from J, with 15 bases between. Germline V gives CDR1 SGHNT, CDR2 YENEEA. The CDR3 is 13 amino acids. CDR3 DNA sequence: TGTGCCAGCAGCAGCGGGCAGGGCTTCGAAGCTTTCTTT. Its protein product is CASSSGQGFEAFF.

V gene TRBV25-1 combines with J gene TRBJ2-2; maybe TRBD1 (6 bases). Trimming shortened V by 6 bases and J by 5 bases, and 13 bases separated the two germline ends. Germline CDR1 MGHDK, CDR2 SYGVNS. The CDR3 contains 14 residues. The CDR3 DNA reads as TGTGCCAGCAGACCCCATGGGACAACCGGGGAGCTGTTTTTT. It translates to CASRPHGTTGELFF. The entire variable domain, with the rest obtained from reference TRBV25-1 and TRBJ2-2, is as follows: EADIYQTPRYLVIGTGKKITLECSQTMGHDKMYWYQQDPGMELHLIHYSYGVNSTEKGDLSSESTVSRIRTEHFPLTLESARPSHTSQYLCASRPHGTTGELFFGEGSRLTVL.

The genes are TRBV7-8 and TRBJ2-1; 7 nucleotides match TRBD1. The germline CDR1 and CDR2 sequences are SGHVS and FQNEAQ. J was trimmed by 7 bases and V by 0 bases; bases with no gene match: 3. The CDR3 loop spans 14 amino acids. The CDR3 protein is CASSLADRANEQFF. The CDR3 DNA is TGTGCCAGCAGCTTAGCAGACAGGGCTAATGAGCAGTTCTTC.

The chain joins TRBV4-1 to TRBJ2-2, with D hard to call. V lost 0 bases and J 6 bases, leaving 5 bases between the germline ends. This CDR3 is 13 amino acids long. CDR1 MGHRA and CDR2 YSYEKL come from the germline V gene. CDR3 protein: CASSQDLAGELFF. In DNA, the CDR3 is TGCGCCAGCAGCCAAGATCTCGCCGGGGAGCTGTTTTTT.

This clone occurred once. The chain couples TRBV12-5 to TRBJ2-5; 9 nucleotides agree with TRBD1. CDR3 length: 15 amino acids. Germline assignment: CDR1 LGHNT and CDR2 FRNRAP. V shed 5 bases, J shed 2 bases, and the junction held 6 bases outside the gene matches. The CDR3 coding sequence is TGTGCTAGTGGTCTGGGACAGGGTCTGCAAGAGACCCAGTACTTC. Its protein is CASGLGQGLQETQYF.

The chain uses TRBV29-1 and TRBJ2-1; no reliable D call. V gave up 4 bases and J gave up 12 bases, with 13 bases separating them. Germline assignment: CDR1 SQVTM and CDR2 ANQGSEA. The CDR3 contains 11 residues. The CDR3 spells CSVVVSAGQFF. The DNA for the CDR3 is TGCAGCGTTGTTGTTTCGGCAGGGCAGTTCTTC.

This clone appeared a few times. This chain joins TRBV6-5 and TRBJ1-5; 8 bases line up with TRBD1. This CDR3 has 14 amino acids. With V trimmed by 4 bases and J by 6 bases, 5 bases remained unmatched. The germline V gene has CDR1 MNHEY and CDR2 SVGAGI. CDR3 nucleotide sequence: TGTGCCAGCAGTTCCCGGACAGGGTCTCAGCCCCAGCATTTT. This encodes CASSSRTGSQPQHF.

The rearrangement links TRBV11-3 to TRBJ1-1; D might be TRBD1 (6 bases). Germline loops: CDR1 SGHNT, CDR2 YENEEA. The ends were cut back, 4 bases at V and 1 base at J, with 7 bases in the middle. This CDR3 spans 13 amino acids. In DNA, the CDR3 is TGTGCCAGCAGCTGGGACACGAACACTGAAGCTTTCTTT. This encodes CASSWDTNTEAFF.

The chain couples TRBV7-9 to TRBJ2-3; no definite D call. This CDR3 comprises 14 residues. Per the germline V gene, CDR1 is SEHNR and CDR2 is FQNEAQ (reference sequence). V lost 5 bases and J lost 2, with 11 bases in between. The CDR3 spells CASSPVESTDTQYF. For the CDR3, the DNA is TGTGCCAGCAGCCCGGTCGAGTCCACAGATACGCAGTATTTT.

This chain uses TRBV4-2 with TRBJ1-2; possible D gene TRBD1, 6 bases. CDR1 and CDR2 (germline): LGHNA, YNFKEQ. The CDR3 is 13 residues long. V was clipped by 3 bases and J by 8 bases, with 13 bases between them. The CDR3 DNA sequence: TGTGCCAGCAGCCAGTCAACAGGGTTAGGCTACACCTTC. Encoded protein: CASSQSTGLGYTF.

Remarks on this clone: The same CDR3 is also encoded by other DNA sequences in this sample. V and J are TRBV2 and TRBJ1-2; TRBD1 aligns across 8 bases. This CDR3 is 13 amino acids long. Per the germline V gene, CDR1 is SNHLY and CDR2 is FYNNEI. Trimming removed 5 bases from V and 4 bases from J; junction bases left unmatched: 3. The CDR3 nucleotides are TGTGCCAGCAGTAACACAGGGGGCTATGGCTACACCTTC. Its translation: CASSNTGGYGYTF.

This clone appeared a few times. This chain uses TRBV7-2 with TRBJ1-2; unclear D gene. The CDR3 has 16 amino acids. V lost 1 base and J 3 bases, leaving 15 bases between the germline ends. Per the germline V gene, CDR1 is SGHTA and CDR2 is FQGNSA. The CDR3 loop reads CASSLVRAGLYYGYTF. The CDR3 DNA is TGTGCCAGCAGCTTAGTACGGGCGGGGTTGTACTATGGCTACACCTTC.

The DNA of the CDR3 is TGTGCCAGCAGCCGAAGACAGGGCCAAGAGACCCAGTACTTC. It yields the protein CASSRRQGQETQYF. The rearrangement links TRBV14 to TRBJ2-5; 7 nucleotides agree with TRBD1. Losses at the gene ends were 4 bases for V and 1 base for J; bases not matched to a gene: 3. The germline CDR1 and CDR2 sequences are SGHDN and FVKESK. This CDR3 has 14 amino acids.

The sample holds a few counts of this clone. This CDR3 reads CASSEMGQGFSPLHF. The CDR3 region has the DNA TGTGCCAGCAGTGAAATGGGACAGGGGTTTTCACCCCTCCACTTT. V is TRBV6-1 and J is TRBJ1-6, with TRBD1 identical over 10 bases. This CDR3 region has 15 residues. CDR1 is MNHNS and CDR2 is SASEGT in the germline V gene. V shed 2 bases, J shed 9 bases, and the junction held 4 bases outside the gene matches.

The chain recombines TRBV7-2 with TRBJ2-3, with TRBD1 as a possible D gene (5 bases). Trimming stripped 2 bases from V and 5 bases from J, with 23 bases between. This CDR3 is built from 18 residues. Germline V lookup: CDR1 SGHTA, CDR2 FQGNSA. CDR3 region: CASSLRLVGRHPLDTQYF. In DNA form, the CDR3 reads TGTGCCAGCAGCTTACGGTTGGTGGGGCGGCATCCTTTAGATACGCAGTATTTT.